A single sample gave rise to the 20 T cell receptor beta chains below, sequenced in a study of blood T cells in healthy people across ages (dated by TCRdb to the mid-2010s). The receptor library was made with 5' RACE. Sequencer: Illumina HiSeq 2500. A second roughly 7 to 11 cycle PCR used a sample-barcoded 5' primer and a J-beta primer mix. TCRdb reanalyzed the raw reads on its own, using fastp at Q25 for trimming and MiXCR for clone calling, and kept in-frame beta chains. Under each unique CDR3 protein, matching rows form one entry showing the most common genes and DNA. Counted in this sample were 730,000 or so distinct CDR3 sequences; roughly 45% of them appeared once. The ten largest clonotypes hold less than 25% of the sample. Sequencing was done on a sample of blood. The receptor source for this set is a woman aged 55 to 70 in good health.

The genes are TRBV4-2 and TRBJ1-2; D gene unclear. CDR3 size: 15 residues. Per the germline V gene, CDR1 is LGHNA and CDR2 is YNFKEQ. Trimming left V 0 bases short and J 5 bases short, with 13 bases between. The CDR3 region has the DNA TGTGCCAGCAGCCAAGAAAGCAACGGGGTATATGGCTACACCTTC. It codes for CASSQESNGVYGYTF.

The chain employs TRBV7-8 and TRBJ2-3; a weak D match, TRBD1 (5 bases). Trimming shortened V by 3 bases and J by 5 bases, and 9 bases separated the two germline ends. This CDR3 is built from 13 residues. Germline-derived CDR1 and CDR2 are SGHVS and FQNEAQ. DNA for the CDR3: TGTGCCAGCAGCTTGTCGACAGAAGATACGCAGTATTTT. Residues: CASSLSTEDTQYF. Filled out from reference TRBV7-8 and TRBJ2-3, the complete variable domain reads GAGVSQSPRYKVAKRGQDVALRCDPISGHVSLFWYQQALGQGPEFLTYFQNEAQLDKSGLPSDRFFAERPEGSVSTLKIQRTQQEDSAVYLCASSLSTEDTQYFGPGTRLTVL.

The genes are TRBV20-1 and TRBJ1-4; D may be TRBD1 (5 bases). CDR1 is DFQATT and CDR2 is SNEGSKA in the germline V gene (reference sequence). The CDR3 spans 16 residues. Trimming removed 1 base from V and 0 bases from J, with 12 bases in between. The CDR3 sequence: CSARAPGATTNEKLFF. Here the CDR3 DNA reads TGCAGTGCTAGAGCTCCCGGGGCGACAACTAATGAAAAACTGTTTTTT.

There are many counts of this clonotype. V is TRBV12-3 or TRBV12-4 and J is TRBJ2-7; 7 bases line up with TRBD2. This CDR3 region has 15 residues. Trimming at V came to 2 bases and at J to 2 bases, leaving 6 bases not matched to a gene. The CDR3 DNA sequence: TGTGCCAGCAGTTTAAGTGAGCGGGGCACCTACGAGCAGTACTTC. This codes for CASSLSERGTYEQYF.

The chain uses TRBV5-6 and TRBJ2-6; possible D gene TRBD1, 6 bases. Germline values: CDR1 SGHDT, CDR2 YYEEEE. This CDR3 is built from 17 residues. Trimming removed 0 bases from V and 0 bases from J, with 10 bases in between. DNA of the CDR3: TGTGCCAGCAGCTTGGGGGGGCCCGGCTCTGGGGCCAACGTCCTGACTTTC. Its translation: CASSLGGPGSGANVLTF.

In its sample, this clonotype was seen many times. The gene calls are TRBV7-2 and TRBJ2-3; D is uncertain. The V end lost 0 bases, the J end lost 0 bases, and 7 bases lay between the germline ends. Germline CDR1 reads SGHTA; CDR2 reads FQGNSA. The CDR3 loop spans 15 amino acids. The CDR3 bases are TGTGCCAGCAGCTTAGCCTCCGTTAGCACAGATACGCAGTATTTT. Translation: CASSLASVSTDTQYF.

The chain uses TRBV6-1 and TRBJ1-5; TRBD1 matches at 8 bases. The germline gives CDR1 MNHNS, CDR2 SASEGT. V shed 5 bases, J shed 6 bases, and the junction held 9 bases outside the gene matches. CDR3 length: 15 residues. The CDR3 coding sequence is TGTGCCAGCAGTAAAGGACAGGGCGCGACTCAGCCCCAGCATTTT. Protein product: CASSKGQGATQPQHF.

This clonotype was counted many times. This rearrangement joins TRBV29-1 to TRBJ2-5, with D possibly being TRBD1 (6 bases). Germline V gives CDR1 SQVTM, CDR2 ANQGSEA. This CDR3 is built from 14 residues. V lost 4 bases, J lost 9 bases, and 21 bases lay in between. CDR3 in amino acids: CSVVSGTYQVSQYF. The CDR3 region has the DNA TGCAGCGTTGTATCCGGGACATACCAAGTGTCCCAGTACTTC.

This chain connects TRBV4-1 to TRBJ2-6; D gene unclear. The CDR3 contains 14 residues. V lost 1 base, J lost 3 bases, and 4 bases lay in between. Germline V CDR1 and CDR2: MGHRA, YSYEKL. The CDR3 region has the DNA TGCGCCAGCAGCCAAGGCCATGGGGCCAACGTCCTGACTTTC. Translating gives CASSQGHGANVLTF.

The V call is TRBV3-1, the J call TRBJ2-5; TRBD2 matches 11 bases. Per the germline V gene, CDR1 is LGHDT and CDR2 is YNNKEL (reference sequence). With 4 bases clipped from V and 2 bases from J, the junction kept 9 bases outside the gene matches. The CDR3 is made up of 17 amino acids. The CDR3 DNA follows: TGTGCCAGCAGCCCAACCGGGACTAGCGGAGAACAAGAGACCCAGTACTTC. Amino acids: CASSPTGTSGEQETQYF.

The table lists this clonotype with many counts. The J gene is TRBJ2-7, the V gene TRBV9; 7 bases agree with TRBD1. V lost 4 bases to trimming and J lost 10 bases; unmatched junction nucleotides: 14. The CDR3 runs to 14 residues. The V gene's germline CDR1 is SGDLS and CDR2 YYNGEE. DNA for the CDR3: TGTGCCAGCAGCATCGGGACAGTCCCGTCCGCTCAGTACTTC. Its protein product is CASSIGTVPSAQYF.

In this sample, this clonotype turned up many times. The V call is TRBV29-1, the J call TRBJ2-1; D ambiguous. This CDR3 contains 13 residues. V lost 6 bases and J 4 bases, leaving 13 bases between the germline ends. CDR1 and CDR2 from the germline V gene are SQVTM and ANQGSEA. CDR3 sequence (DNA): TGCAGCGTCCCTGGGCTTGCATACAATGAGCAGTTCTTC. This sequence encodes CSVPGLAYNEQFF.

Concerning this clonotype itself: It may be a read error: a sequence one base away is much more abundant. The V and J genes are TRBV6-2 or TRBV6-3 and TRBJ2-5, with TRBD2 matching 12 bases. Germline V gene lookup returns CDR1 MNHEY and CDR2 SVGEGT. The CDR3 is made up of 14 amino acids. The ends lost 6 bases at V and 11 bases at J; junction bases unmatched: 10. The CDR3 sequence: CASSMTSGSNEQYF. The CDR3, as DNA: TGTGCCAGCAGCATGACTAGCGGGAGTAATGAGCAGTACTTC.

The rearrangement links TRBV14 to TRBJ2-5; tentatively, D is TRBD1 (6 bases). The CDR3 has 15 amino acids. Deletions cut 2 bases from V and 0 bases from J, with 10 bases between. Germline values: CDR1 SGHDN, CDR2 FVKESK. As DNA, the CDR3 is TGTGCCAGCAGCCAACCTACAGGGAACCAAGAGACCCAGTACTTC. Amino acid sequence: CASSQPTGNQETQYF.

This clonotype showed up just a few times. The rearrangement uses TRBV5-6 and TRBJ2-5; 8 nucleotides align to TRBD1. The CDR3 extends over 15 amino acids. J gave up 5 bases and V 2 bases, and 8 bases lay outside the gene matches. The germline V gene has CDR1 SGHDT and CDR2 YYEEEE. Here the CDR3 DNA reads TGTGCCAGCAGCTTCCAGGGGGCTTCAGGGGAGACCCAGTACTTC. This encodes CASSFQGASGETQYF. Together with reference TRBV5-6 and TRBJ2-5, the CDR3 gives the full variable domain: DAGVTQSPTHLIKTRGQQVTLRCSPKSGHDTVSWYQQALGQGPQFIFQYYEEEERQRGNFPDRFSGHQFPNYSSELNVNALLLGDSALYLCASSFQGASGETQYFGPGTRLLVL.

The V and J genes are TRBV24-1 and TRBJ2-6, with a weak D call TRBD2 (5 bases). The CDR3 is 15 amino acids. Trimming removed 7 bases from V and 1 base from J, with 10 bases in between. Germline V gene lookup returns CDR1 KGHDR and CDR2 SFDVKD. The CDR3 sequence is CATSPGGSGANVLTF. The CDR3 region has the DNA TGTGCCACCAGCCCAGGAGGATCTGGGGCCAACGTCCTGACTTTC.

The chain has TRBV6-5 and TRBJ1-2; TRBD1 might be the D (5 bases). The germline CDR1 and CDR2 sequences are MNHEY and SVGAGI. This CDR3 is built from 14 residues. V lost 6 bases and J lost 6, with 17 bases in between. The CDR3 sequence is CASSEGQGSNGYTF. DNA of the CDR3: TGTGCCAGCAGCGAAGGGCAGGGAAGTAATGGCTACACCTTC.

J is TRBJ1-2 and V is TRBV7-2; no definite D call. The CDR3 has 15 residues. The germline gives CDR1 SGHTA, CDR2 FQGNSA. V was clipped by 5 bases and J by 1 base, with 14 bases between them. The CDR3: CASSLDHTVNYGYTF. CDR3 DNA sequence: TGTGCCAGCAGCCTAGACCATACAGTTAACTATGGCTACACCTTC.

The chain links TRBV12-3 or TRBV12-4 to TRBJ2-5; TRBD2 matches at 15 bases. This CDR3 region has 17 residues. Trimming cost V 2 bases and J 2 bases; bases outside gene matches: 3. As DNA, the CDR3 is TGTGCCAGCAGTTTATCAGGACTAGCGGGGGGGCAAGAGACCCAGTACTTC. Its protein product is CASSLSGLAGGQETQYF.

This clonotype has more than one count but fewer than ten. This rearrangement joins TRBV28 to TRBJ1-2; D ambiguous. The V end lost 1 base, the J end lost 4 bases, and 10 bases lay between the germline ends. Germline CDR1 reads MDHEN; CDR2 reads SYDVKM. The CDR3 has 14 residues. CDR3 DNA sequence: TGTGCCAGCAGTTTATCGGCGGTCGGCTATGGCTACACCTTC. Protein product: CASSLSAVGYGYTF.